This TCR beta chain was captured by sequencing in a study of control samples from healthy donors and cancer patients (dated by TCRdb to the early 2020s). CDR1 and CDR2, per the germline V gene (reference sequence), are LGHDT and YNNKEL. The CDR3 holds 17 amino acids from the cysteine to the phenylalanine. Only the CDR3 DNA stays, 51 bases, in frame from base 1. V lost 0 bases and J lost 4 bases, and the count of bases not matched to a germline gene is 8. With regard to this clone: Its target antigen remains unknown. No clone much larger than this one lies a single base away; base qualities are absent.

The library was made by the immunoSEQ multiplex PCR assay. Here the immuneACCESS table is served through TCRdb, limited to in-frame sequences with V and J called. Missing clones are a known gap in these copies; in checked studies unresolved V genes cover under half, and the rest lacks a known reason. A total of 150,000 or so clones appear in this sample, 93% of them only once. Approximately 5.7% of the sample is in the top ten clones. The chain joins TRBV3-1 (or the pseudogene TRBV3-2) to TRBJ1-3; TRBD1 lines up with 8 middle nucleotides. This receptor was identified in a man between 18 and 35 years old in good health. Material for sequencing was blood. Here is the DNA: TGTGCCAGCAGCCAAGATCGGGGCAGGGGGCTAGGAAACACCATATATTTT. Translated, this gives CASSQDRGRGLGNTIYF.